Below are 2 T cell receptor beta chains sequenced from a single sample in a study of blood T cell repertoires in COVID-19. Measured with immunoSEQ multiplex PCR; TCRdb has only the in-frame clones, and not every one. The sample contains over 200,000 clones, around 90% of which appear only once. The sequenced sample consisted of peripheral blood. Source of these receptors: a human donor in a cohort sampled during active COVID-19.

Concerning this clone itself: Its ends do not fully match the called genes, so a read error is possible. V and J are TRBV7-7 and TRBJ2-7; 8 positions agree with TRBD1. Looked up from germline, CDR1 is SSHAT and CDR2 is FNYEAQ (reference sequence). The CDR3 totals 13 residues. CDR3 region: CASSQTGGYEQYF. The DNA of the CDR3 is TGTGCTAGCAGCCAAACAGGGGGCTACGAGCAGTACTTC.

The V gene is TRBV30, the J gene TRBJ1-5; D not certain. Per germline, CDR1 GTSNPN and CDR2 SVGIG (reference sequence). The V and J ends lost 6 bases and 2 bases respectively, with 11 bases between them. The CDR3 is 13 residues long. The CDR3 loop is CACGPGGNQPQHF. For the CDR3, the DNA is TGTGCCTGTGGTCCCGGGGGCAATCAGCCCCAGCATTTT.